Listed below are T cell receptor beta chains from one sample, sequenced in a study of shared clonotypes between healthy human individuals. Assay used: immunoSEQ multiplex PCR; TCRdb lists only in-frame clones, some missing. The table shows fewer than 600,000 clones, with roughly three quarters occurring only once. Source material: PBMCs. Receptors were obtained from a woman aged 40 to 50 in good health. Some clones in this sample may be carry-over from other donors' samples. Both conserved end residues are part of each CDR3. Fields, in order: V gene, J gene, D gene, clone size, CDR3 protein, CDR3 DNA. A D gene is named only where the DNA matches it firmly. Rows give clone size only sometimes, using once, few, many, or a class for an expanded clone.

V: TRBV5-1; J: TRBJ2-3; D: .; size: .; CDR3: CASSWSGPTDTQYF; DNA: TGCGCCAGCAGCTGGTCGGGGCCCACAGATACGCAGTATTTT
V: TRBV7-3; J: TRBJ2-7; D: .; size: once; CDR3: CASSFTRGDEQYF; DNA: TGTGCCAGCAGCTTTACCAGGGGAGACGAGCAGTACTTC
V: TRBV10-1; J: TRBJ2-2; D: TRBD2; size: few; CDR3: CASRAGGSTGELFF; DNA: TGCGCCAGCCGGGCGGGAGGGAGTACCGGGGAGCTGTTTTTT
V: TRBV30; J: TRBJ2-5; D: .; size: .; CDR3: CAWRIRGQETQYF; DNA: TGTGCCTGGAGGATAAGGGGCCAAGAGACCCAGTACTTC
V: TRBV7-9; J: TRBJ2-1; D: .; size: .; CDR3: CASSLRDFRSYNEQFF; DNA: TGTGCCAGCAGCCTAAGGGATTTTAGGTCCTACAATGAGCAGTTCTTC
V: TRBV5-1; J: TRBJ1-2; D: TRBD1; size: .; CDR3: CASSFTGDPSYGYTF; DNA: TGCGCCAGCAGCTTCACAGGGGACCCCTCCTATGGCTACACCTTC
V: TRBV7-9; J: TRBJ2-3; D: .; size: .; CDR3: CASKRGNWGTDTQYF; DNA: TGTGCAAGCAAACGCGGGAATTGGGGCACAGATACGCAGTATTTT
V: TRBV7-9; J: TRBJ1-1; D: .; size: .; CDR3: CASSPGGAGTEAFF; DNA: TGTGCCAGCAGCCCGGGGGGCGCGGGAACTGAAGCTTTCTTT
V: TRBV7-2; J: TRBJ2-3; D: .; size: few; CDR3: CASSPHQGGVDTQYF; DNA: TGTGCCAGCAGCCCCCACCAAGGGGGGGTGGATACGCAGTATTTT
V: TRBV10-1; J: TRBJ2-1; D: TRBD2; size: few; CDR3: CASSDSGVSNEQFF; DNA: TGCGCCAGCAGTGATAGCGGGGTCAGCAATGAGCAGTTCTTC
V: TRBV7-2; J: TRBJ2-5; D: .; size: .; CDR3: CASSPRRGETQYF; DNA: TGTGCCAGCAGCCCCAGGAGGGGAGAGACCCAGTACTTC
V: TRBV6-5; J: TRBJ2-1; D: TRBD2; size: .; CDR3: CASSFLAADNEQFF; DNA: TGTGCCAGCAGTTTTCTAGCGGCCGACAATGAGCAGTTCTTC
V: TRBV5-1; J: TRBJ1-4; D: .; size: .; CDR3: CASSTSGGLTNEKLFF; DNA: TGCGCCAGCAGCACCTCTGGGGGATTGACTAATGAAAAACTGTTTTTT
V: TRBV7-9; J: TRBJ2-5; D: .; size: .; CDR3: CASSLAATQYF; DNA: TGTGCCAGCAGCTTAGCGGCGACCCAGTACTTC
V: TRBV19; J: TRBJ1-5; D: .; size: .; CDR3: CASSIWSISNQPQHF; DNA: TGTGCCAGTAGTATTTGGAGTATCAGCAATCAGCCCCAGCATTTT
V: TRBV9; J: TRBJ2-1; D: TRBD2; size: .; CDR3: CASSVGLAGDISNEQFF; DNA: TGTGCCAGCAGCGTAGGACTAGCGGGAGATATTAGTAATGAGCAGTTCTTC
V: TRBV4-3; J: TRBJ1-2; D: .; size: .; CDR3: CASSQNAGLGGYTF; DNA: TGCGCCAGCAGCCAAAACGCGGGACTTGGGGGCTACACCTTC
V: TRBV2; J: TRBJ2-3; D: TRBD2; size: .; CDR3: CASSGLAGTLITDTQYF; DNA: TGTGCCAGCAGTGGACTAGCGGGAACACTCATCACAGATACGCAGTATTTT
V: TRBV6-5; J: TRBJ1-1; D: .; size: .; CDR3: CASTPPGQNTEAFF; DNA: TGTGCCAGCACCCCCCCTGGACAGAACACTGAAGCTTTCTTT
V: TRBV7-9; J: TRBJ2-7; D: .; size: once; CDR3: CASSLGSSSYEQYF; DNA: TGTGCCAGCAGCTTAGGATCGAGCTCCTACGAGCAGTACTTC
V: TRBV5-1; J: TRBJ2-7; D: .; size: .; CDR3: CASSRVPGVGNEQYF; DNA: TGCGCCAGCTCCAGGGTGCCGGGTGTCGGGAACGAGCAGTACTTC
V: TRBV11-2; J: TRBJ2-7; D: TRBD2; size: .; CDR3: CASRQGLAGKEQYF; DNA: TGTGCCAGCCGCCAGGGACTAGCGGGAAAAGAGCAGTACTTC
V: TRBV4-3; J: TRBJ2-1; D: TRBD2; size: .; CDR3: CASSQDDSGSVYNEQFF; DNA: TGCGCCAGCAGCCAAGACGACAGCGGGAGCGTCTACAATGAGCAGTTCTTC
V: TRBV29-1; J: TRBJ2-7; D: TRBD1; size: .; CDR3: CSVRARTGRFEQYF; DNA: TGCAGCGTGAGGGCCCGGACAGGCCGCTTCGAGCAGTACTTC
V: TRBV5-1; J: TRBJ2-7; D: .; size: .; CDR3: CASSLRVGEQYF; DNA: TGCGCCAGCAGCTTAAGGGTGGGCGAGCAGTACTTC
V: TRBV7-3; J: TRBJ2-7; D: .; size: .; CDR3: CASSLDRVAVYEQYF; DNA: TGTGCCAGCAGCTTAGACAGGGTAGCGGTCTACGAGCAGTACTTC
V: TRBV5-4; J: TRBJ1-2; D: TRBD1; size: once; CDR3: CASSAARGPYGYTF; DNA: TGTGCCAGCAGCGCAGCCAGGGGGCCCTATGGCTACACCTTC